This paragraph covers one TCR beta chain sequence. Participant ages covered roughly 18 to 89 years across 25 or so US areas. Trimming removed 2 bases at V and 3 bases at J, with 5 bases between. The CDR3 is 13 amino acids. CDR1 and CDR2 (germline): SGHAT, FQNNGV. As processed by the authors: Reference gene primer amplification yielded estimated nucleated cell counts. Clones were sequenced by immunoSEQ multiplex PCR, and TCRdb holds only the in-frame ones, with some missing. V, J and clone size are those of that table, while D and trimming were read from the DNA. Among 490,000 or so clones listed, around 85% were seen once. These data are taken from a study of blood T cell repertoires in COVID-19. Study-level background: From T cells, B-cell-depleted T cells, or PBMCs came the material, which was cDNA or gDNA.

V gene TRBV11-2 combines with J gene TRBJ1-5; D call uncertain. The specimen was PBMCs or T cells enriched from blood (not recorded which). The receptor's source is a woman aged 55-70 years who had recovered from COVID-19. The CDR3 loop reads CASSLTHNQPQHF. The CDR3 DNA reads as TGTGCCAGCAGCTTAACACACAATCAGCCCCAGCATTTT.